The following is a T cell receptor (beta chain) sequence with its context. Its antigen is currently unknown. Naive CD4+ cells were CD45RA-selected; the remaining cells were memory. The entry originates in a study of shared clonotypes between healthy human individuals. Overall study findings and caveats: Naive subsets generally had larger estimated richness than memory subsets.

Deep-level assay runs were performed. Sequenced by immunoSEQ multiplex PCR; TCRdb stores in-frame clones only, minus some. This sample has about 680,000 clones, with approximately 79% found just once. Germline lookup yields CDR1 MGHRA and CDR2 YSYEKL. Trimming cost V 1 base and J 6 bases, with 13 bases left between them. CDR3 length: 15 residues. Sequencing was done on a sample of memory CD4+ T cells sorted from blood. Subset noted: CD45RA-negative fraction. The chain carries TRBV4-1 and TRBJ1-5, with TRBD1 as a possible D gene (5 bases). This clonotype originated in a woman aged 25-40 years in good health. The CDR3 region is CASSQGRRGSQPQHF. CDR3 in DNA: TGCGCCAGCAGCCAAGGACGGAGGGGAAGTCAGCCCCAGCATTTT.